The 4 T cell receptor beta chains presented below share a single source sample, sequenced in a study of immune characterization of retroperitoneal liposarcoma. Via MiXCR, TCRdb re-called the PCR reads, giving one row per CDR3 protein. The table has over 9,500 distinct CDR3 sequences, 20% to 25% seen once. The sequenced sample was blood. Receptors were obtained from a female donor with retroperitoneal liposarcoma.

Remarks on this clonotype: This could be a read error, since a much larger clone is one nucleotide away. V usage is TRBV11-3 and J usage is TRBJ1-2; 7 bases match TRBD1. CDR1 and CDR2 from the germline V gene are SGHNT and YENEEA. The CDR3 sequence is 15 residues long. CDR3 amino acids: CASSLDSGDSSGYIF. DNA of the CDR3: TGTGCCAGCAGCTTAGATTCCGGGGACAGTTCTGGCTACATCTTC.

This clonotype was found many times. This chain uses TRBV10-3 with TRBJ1-2; D uncertain. Germline V gene sequence: CDR1 ENHRY, CDR2 SYGVKD. V shed 3 bases and J shed 0 bases, with 5 bases lying between them. This CDR3 region has 13 residues. CDR3 sequence reads: CAISEDPNYGYTF. The CDR3 DNA follows: TGTGCCATCAGTGAAGATCCTAACTATGGCTACACCTTC.

This clonotype qualifies as medium-sized. V gene TRBV12-3 or TRBV12-4 combines with J gene TRBJ2-3; a possible D gene is TRBD2 (6 bases). There are 15 residues in the CDR3. Trimming took 3 bases from V and 6 from J, leaving 16 bases between them. CDR3 residues: CASSLGGSGGDTQYF. CDR3 DNA sequence: TGTGCCAGCAGTTTGGGGGGTAGCGGAGGGGATACGCAGTATTTT.

The genes are TRBV4-1 and TRBJ2-3; 11 positions agree with TRBD2. This CDR3 contains 16 residues. Germline values: CDR1 MGHRA, CDR2 YSYEKL. With V trimmed by 5 bases and J by 5 bases, 9 bases remained unmatched. Written as DNA, the CDR3 is TGCGCCAGCAGCTCTCTACTAGCGGGAGTCGTAGATACGCAGTATTTT. Protein sequence: CASSSLLAGVVDTQYF.